This T cell receptor beta chain was recovered during a study of shared clonotypes between healthy human individuals. Study as a whole: Each donor had three CD4 naive, three CD4 memory, two CD8 naive and one CD8 memory plate.

It was roughly 190 ng DNA, about 30,000 T cell genomes, that sorted-subset replicate PCRs used. Authors' methods: Filtering differed since immunoSEQ provided only junctions, with no quality scores. TCRdb's copy holds only in-frame clones and misses some; the assay was immunoSEQ multiplex PCR. The V and J calls and clone size come from that table; D and trimming were worked out from the DNA. The sample lists about 1 million clones; approximately 72% were seen once. On this clone: Antigen unknown.

Whole-study results and caveats: Non-shared clonotypes displayed generation probabilities falling below those of clonotypes present in all four donors.

This sequence was found in a man aged 18 to 30 in good health. Sequenced material: memory CD4+ T cells sorted from blood. Subset indicated: CD45RA-negative fraction.

CDR3 region: CASSPGGLTGELFF. The CDR3 bases are TGTGCCAGCAGCCCTGGGGGGTTAACCGGGGAGCTGTTTTTT. The V and J genes are TRBV7-8 and TRBJ2-2; a weak D match, TRBD2 (6 bases). The CDR3 has 14 amino acids. The V end was cut by 5 bases, the J end by 5 bases, with 12 bases between. CDR1 and CDR2 (germline): SGHVS, FQNEAQ.